A selection of T cell receptor beta chains follows, all from one sample in a study of cytomegalovirus exposure and HLA in healthy donors. This table comes from immunoSEQ multiplex PCR, and its TCRdb copy is limited to in-frame clones, with some not included. Found here are 90,000 to 100,000 clones, 70% to 80% of them singletons; the top ten hold roughly a sixth. The sample consisted of PBMCs. The receptors were gathered from a man between 60 and 70 years old in good health and CMV-seropositive. Both conserved end residues are part of each CDR3. Each record gives: V gene, clone size, J gene, D gene, CDR3 DNA, CDR3 protein. A D gene is named only where the DNA matches it firmly. Not every row has a clone size; where given, it reads once, few, many or a size class.

V gene: TRBV11-1; clone size: -; J gene: TRBJ2-2; D gene: -; CDR3 DNA: TGTGCCAGCAGCTCCAGACGGGTAGGAATGACCGGGGAGCTGTTTTTT; CDR3 protein: CASSSRRVGMTGELFF
V gene: TRBV7-3; clone size: -; J gene: TRBJ2-5; D gene: TRBD1; CDR3 DNA: TGTGCCAGCAGCGTTGGGACAGTTTTCCAAGAGACCCAGTACTTC; CDR3 protein: CASSVGTVFQETQYF
V gene: TRBV19; clone size: -; J gene: TRBJ2-3; D gene: TRBD1; CDR3 DNA: TGTGCCAGTAGTATAGGAGAAGGGGGCAGGACAGATACGCAGTATTTT; CDR3 protein: CASSIGEGGRTDTQYF
V gene: TRBV5-1; clone size: -; J gene: TRBJ2-7; D gene: TRBD2; CDR3 DNA: TGCGCCAGCAGCCCCACCGCCGGGAGGGTCTCCTACGAGCAGTACTTC; CDR3 protein: CASSPTAGRVSYEQYF
V gene: TRBV5-4; clone size: -; J gene: TRBJ2-7; D gene: TRBD1; CDR3 DNA: TGTGCCAGCAGCTTAAACCCGGGACAGGGTGGCCACGAGCAGTACTTC; CDR3 protein: CASSLNPGQGGHEQYF
V gene: TRBV30; clone size: -; J gene: TRBJ2-7; D gene: -; CDR3 DNA: TGTGCCTGGGGGGGGTCTTCTTACGAGCAGTACTTC; CDR3 protein: CAWGGSSYEQYF
V gene: TRBV4-1; clone size: -; J gene: TRBJ2-7; D gene: -; CDR3 DNA: TGCGCCAGCAGCCCCAGGGGGGGACTAGGCTCCTACGAGCAGTACTTC; CDR3 protein: CASSPRGGLGSYEQYF
V gene: TRBV7-2; clone size: -; J gene: TRBJ2-2; D gene: TRBD1; CDR3 DNA: TGTGCCAGCAGCTTATCCACAGGGGGCACCGGGGAGCTGTTTTTT; CDR3 protein: CASSLSTGGTGELFF
V gene: TRBV9; clone size: -; J gene: TRBJ1-1; D gene: -; CDR3 DNA: TGTGCCAGCAGCGCACCGGACAACGTGCGGAACACTGAAGCTTTCTTT; CDR3 protein: CASSAPDNVRNTEAFF
V gene: TRBV7-8; clone size: -; J gene: TRBJ2-1; D gene: -; CDR3 DNA: TGTGCCAGCAGCTCCGCGGGAAGCGAGCAGTTCTTC; CDR3 protein: CASSSAGSEQFF
V gene: TRBV18; clone size: -; J gene: TRBJ2-3; D gene: -; CDR3 DNA: TGTGCCAGCTCACCCAGACCGGAGGATACGCAGTATTTT; CDR3 protein: CASSPRPEDTQYF
V gene: TRBV7-8; clone size: -; J gene: TRBJ1-1; D gene: TRBD1; CDR3 DNA: TGTGCCAGCAGCGCAGGGGGAGGATGGACTGAAGCTTTCTTT; CDR3 protein: CASSAGGGWTEAFF
V gene: TRBV5-6; clone size: once; J gene: TRBJ2-2; D gene: -; CDR3 DNA: TGTGCCAGCAGCCCATTAGACAGCGTACGGACCGGGGAGCTGTTTTTT; CDR3 protein: CASSPLDSVRTGELFF
V gene: TRBV28; clone size: -; J gene: TRBJ2-2; D gene: TRBD1; CDR3 DNA: TGTGCCAGCAGTCGGACAGGGTGGACCGGGGAGCTGTTTTTT; CDR3 protein: CASSRTGWTGELFF
V gene: TRBV12-5; clone size: -; J gene: TRBJ2-6; D gene: -; CDR3 DNA: TGTGCTAGTGGTCCTGACAGATCTGGGGCCAACGTCCTGACTTTC; CDR3 protein: CASGPDRSGANVLTF
V gene: TRBV7-8; clone size: -; J gene: TRBJ2-5; D gene: TRBD1; CDR3 DNA: TGTGCCAGCAGCTTTAAAACCGGGACAGGGGAAGAGACCCAGTACTTC; CDR3 protein: CASSFKTGTGEETQYF
V gene: TRBV18; clone size: -; J gene: TRBJ1-1; D gene: -; CDR3 DNA: TGTGCCAGCTCGTATTTACAGGGGAACACTGAAGCTTTCTTT; CDR3 protein: CASSYLQGNTEAFF
V gene: TRBV7-6; clone size: few; J gene: TRBJ1-6; D gene: -; CDR3 DNA: TGTGCCAGCCTCCTGCGGGTGTGTAAGGATTCTCTCCACTTT; CDR3 protein: CASLLRVCKDSLHF
V gene: TRBV5-4; clone size: -; J gene: TRBJ2-7; D gene: -; CDR3 DNA: TGTGCCAGCAGCTTTTCCAGGGCCCACGAGCAGTACTTC; CDR3 protein: CASSFSRAHEQYF
V gene: TRBV5-4; clone size: -; J gene: TRBJ2-4; D gene: -; CDR3 DNA: TGTGCCAGCAGCTTGGCCCCCGGACAGCCGCTAGCCAAAAACATTCAGTACTTC; CDR3 protein: CASSLAPGQPLAKNIQYF
V gene: TRBV7-9; clone size: few; J gene: TRBJ1-4; D gene: TRBD1; CDR3 DNA: TGTGCCAGCAGCTTAGGGACAGGGGGCTCTGAAAAACTGTTTTTT; CDR3 protein: CASSLGTGGSEKLFF
V gene: TRBV5-4; clone size: -; J gene: TRBJ1-3; D gene: TRBD1; CDR3 DNA: TGTGCCAGCAGCACGGACAGGGCAGACTCTGGAAACACCATATATTTT; CDR3 protein: CASSTDRADSGNTIYF
V gene: TRBV6-5; clone size: -; J gene: TRBJ1-1; D gene: TRBD1; CDR3 DNA: TGTGCCAGCAGTTACTTCCAAGGGACAGGCGAAGCTTTCTTT; CDR3 protein: CASSYFQGTGEAFF
V gene: TRBV19; clone size: -; J gene: TRBJ1-6; D gene: -; CDR3 DNA: TGTGCCAGTAGTATCGCCGGAATAGGGGCCTCACCCCTCCACTTT; CDR3 protein: CASSIAGIGASPLHF
V gene: TRBV6-1; clone size: -; J gene: TRBJ2-4; D gene: -; CDR3 DNA: TGTGCCAGCACAACAAGTACCAGGGATGAAAACATTCAGTACTTC; CDR3 protein: CASTTSTRDENIQYF
V gene: TRBV10-3; clone size: -; J gene: TRBJ2-3; D gene: -; CDR3 DNA: TGTGCCATCAGTGAGTTTATTAGCGGAGATACGCAGTATTTT; CDR3 protein: CAISEFISGDTQYF
V gene: TRBV5-5; clone size: few; J gene: TRBJ2-7; D gene: -; CDR3 DNA: TGTGCCAGCAGAGGAGCTCCTCATTACTACGAGCAGTACTTC; CDR3 protein: CASRGAPHYYEQYF
V gene: TRBV29-1; clone size: -; J gene: TRBJ1-1; D gene: -; CDR3 DNA: TGCAGCGTTGAACGACAGTTAAGCACTGAAGCTTTCTTT; CDR3 protein: CSVERQLSTEAFF
V gene: TRBV6-1; clone size: -; J gene: TRBJ1-6; D gene: TRBD1; CDR3 DNA: TGTGCCAGCAGACAGGGGGCCTCACCCCTCCACTTT; CDR3 protein: CASRQGASPLHF
V gene: TRBV2; clone size: -; J gene: TRBJ2-6; D gene: -; CDR3 DNA: TGTGCCAGCACACAGAGCTCTGGGGCCAACGTCCTGACTTTC; CDR3 protein: CASTQSSGANVLTF
V gene: TRBV5-1; clone size: -; J gene: TRBJ2-2; D gene: -; CDR3 DNA: TGCGCCAGCAGCTGGCCTCAGGGTACCGGGGAGCTGTTTTTT; CDR3 protein: CASSWPQGTGELFF
V gene: TRBV4-2; clone size: few; J gene: TRBJ2-5; D gene: -; CDR3 DNA: TGTGCCAGCAGCCAAGTAGGTAGGGCAGGGCAAGAGACCCAGTACTTC; CDR3 protein: CASSQVGRAGQETQYF
V gene: TRBV5-6; clone size: -; J gene: TRBJ2-5; D gene: -; CDR3 DNA: TGTGCCAGCATGCCAGGACAGACCCGAGGGGAGAAGTACTTC; CDR3 protein: CASMPGQTRGEKYF
V gene: TRBV11-2; clone size: -; J gene: TRBJ1-3; D gene: TRBD1; CDR3 DNA: TGTGCCAGCAGCTTCGACAGGGCCGGAAACACCATATATTTT; CDR3 protein: CASSFDRAGNTIYF
V gene: TRBV11-3; clone size: -; J gene: TRBJ2-2; D gene: TRBD1; CDR3 DNA: TGTGCCAGCAGCACCCGGGACAGGGTAGACGGGGAGCTGTTTTTT; CDR3 protein: CASSTRDRVDGELFF
V gene: TRBV5-1; clone size: -; J gene: TRBJ2-7; D gene: TRBD2; CDR3 DNA: TGCGCCAGCAGCTTGGGCAGCGGGGGCTACGAGCAGTACTTC; CDR3 protein: CASSLGSGGYEQYF
V gene: TRBV6-5; clone size: -; J gene: TRBJ2-7; D gene: TRBD1; CDR3 DNA: TGTGCCAGCAGGACGCGGGGACAGGGGGGGGAGCAGTACTTC; CDR3 protein: CASRTRGQGGEQYF
V gene: TRBV19; clone size: -; J gene: TRBJ1-2; D gene: -; CDR3 DNA: TGTGCCAGTACTTACCCGGGGAGGGAAAACTATGGCTACACCTTC; CDR3 protein: CASTYPGRENYGYTF
V gene: TRBV19; clone size: -; J gene: TRBJ1-2; D gene: -; CDR3 DNA: TGTGCCAGTAGTATGAGGGAAGTTGTCTATGGCTACACCTTC; CDR3 protein: CASSMREVVYGYTF
V gene: TRBV5-6; clone size: few; J gene: TRBJ1-5; D gene: -; CDR3 DNA: TGTGCCAGCAGCTTGGGGCGGGAACCCCAGCATTTT; CDR3 protein: CASSLGREPQHF
V gene: TRBV7-8; clone size: -; J gene: TRBJ2-7; D gene: -; CDR3 DNA: TGTGCCAGCAAAGTCGGCAGGGATGGTCGTGAGCAGTACTTC; CDR3 protein: CASKVGRDGREQYF
V gene: TRBV6-1; clone size: once; J gene: TRBJ2-7; D gene: -; CDR3 DNA: TGTGCCAGCAGTCGGACACGCTTCTACGAGCAGTACTTC; CDR3 protein: CASSRTRFYEQYF
V gene: TRBV27; clone size: -; J gene: TRBJ2-7; D gene: -; CDR3 DNA: TGTGCCAGCAGTAACACCCCTTTTGGTGACTACCTACGTGACGAGCAGTACTTC; CDR3 protein: CASSNTPFGDYLRDEQYF
V gene: TRBV4-1; clone size: few; J gene: TRBJ2-7; D gene: -; CDR3 DNA: TGCGCCAGCAGCCAAGACCGGACATTCTCCTACGAGCAGTACTTC; CDR3 protein: CASSQDRTFSYEQYF
V gene: TRBV18; clone size: -; J gene: TRBJ2-1; D gene: TRBD1; CDR3 DNA: TGTGCCAGCTCACCACGGGACAGAGATTACAATGAGCAGTTCTTC; CDR3 protein: CASSPRDRDYNEQFF
V gene: TRBV7-2; clone size: -; J gene: TRBJ2-2; D gene: TRBD1; CDR3 DNA: TGTGCCAGCAGTCGCGACAGGGTGCCCGCCGGGGAGCTGTTTTTT; CDR3 protein: CASSRDRVPAGELFF
V gene: TRBV6-1; clone size: -; J gene: TRBJ1-5; D gene: -; CDR3 DNA: TGTGCCAGCAAAAGAGGCAGGGATAGCAATCAGCCCCAGCATTTT; CDR3 protein: CASKRGRDSNQPQHF
V gene: TRBV19; clone size: -; J gene: TRBJ2-2; D gene: TRBD1; CDR3 DNA: TGTGCCAGTAGTAACCTACAGGGGGCTGACACCGGGGAGCTGTTTTTT; CDR3 protein: CASSNLQGADTGELFF
V gene: TRBV7-7; clone size: -; J gene: TRBJ2-3; D gene: -; CDR3 DNA: TGTGCTAGCAGCTCCGGGATATACACAGATACGCAGTATTTT; CDR3 protein: CASSSGIYTDTQYF
V gene: TRBV30; clone size: -; J gene: TRBJ2-4; D gene: TRBD2; CDR3 DNA: TGTGCCTGGAGTGGACTAGCGGGGGGGGTACTGGCCAAAAACATTCAGTACTTC; CDR3 protein: CAWSGLAGGVLAKNIQYF
V gene: TRBV13; clone size: -; J gene: TRBJ2-7; D gene: -; CDR3 DNA: TGTGCCAGCAGCACCACACGGGTCGCGGGAGAGCAGTACTTC; CDR3 protein: CASSTTRVAGEQYF
V gene: TRBV6-5; clone size: -; J gene: TRBJ2-7; D gene: TRBD1; CDR3 DNA: TGTGCCAGCATTGGGACAGGTCCCTACGAGCAGTACTTC; CDR3 protein: CASIGTGPYEQYF